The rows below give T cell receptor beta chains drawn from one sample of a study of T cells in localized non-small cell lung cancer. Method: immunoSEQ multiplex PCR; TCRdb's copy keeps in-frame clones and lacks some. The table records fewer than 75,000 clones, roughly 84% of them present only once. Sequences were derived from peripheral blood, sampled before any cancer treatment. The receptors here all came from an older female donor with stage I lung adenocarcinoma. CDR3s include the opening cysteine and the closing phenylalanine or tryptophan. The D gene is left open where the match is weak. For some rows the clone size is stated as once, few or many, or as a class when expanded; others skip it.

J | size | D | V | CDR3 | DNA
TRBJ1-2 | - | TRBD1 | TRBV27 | CASSGTGGPYGYTF | TGTGCCAGCAGTGGGACAGGGGGTCCCTATGGCTACACCTTC
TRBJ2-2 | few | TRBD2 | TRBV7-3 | CASNPLGGGYTGELFF | TGTGCCAGCAACCCTTTGGGGGGAGGGTACACCGGGGAGCTGTTTTTT
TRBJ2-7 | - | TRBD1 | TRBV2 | CASSAQGYEQYF | TGTGCCAGCAGTGCACAGGGGTACGAGCAGTACTTC
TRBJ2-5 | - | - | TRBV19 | CASSSGGYQETQYF | TGTGCCAGTAGTTCAGGAGGATACCAAGAGACCCAGTACTTC
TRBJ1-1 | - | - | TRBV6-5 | CASRDQRVVGGAFF | TGTGCCAGCAGGGACCAACGGGTGGTCGGCGGGGCTTTCTTT
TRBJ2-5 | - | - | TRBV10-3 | CASRLDSGETQYF | TGTGCCTCCAGACTGGACTCGGGTGAGACCCAGTACTTC
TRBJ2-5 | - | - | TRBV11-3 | CASSLGQEETQYF | TGTGCCAGCAGCTTAGGGCAGGAAGAGACCCAGTACTTC
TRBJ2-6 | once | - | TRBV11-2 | CASRPLASGANVLTF | TGTGCCAGCCGCCCTCTGGCCTCTGGGGCCAACGTCCTGACTTTC
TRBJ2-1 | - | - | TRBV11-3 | CASISRAGEQFF | TGTGCCAGCATCTCACGGGCGGGTGAGCAGTTCTTC
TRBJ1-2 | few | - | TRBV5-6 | CASTVGGGYGYTF | TGTGCCAGCACCGTTGGAGGGGGCTATGGCTACACCTTC
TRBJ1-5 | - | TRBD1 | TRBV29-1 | CSVATGSFNQPQHF | TGCAGCGTTGCGACAGGGTCGTTTAATCAGCCCCAGCATTTT
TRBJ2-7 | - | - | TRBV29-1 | CSVVDGTYEQYF | TGCAGCGTTGTGGACGGGACCTACGAGCAGTACTTC
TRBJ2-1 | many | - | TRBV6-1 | CASKVLGEQGQFF | TGTGCCAGCAAGGTACTGGGGGAACAAGGGCAGTTCTTC
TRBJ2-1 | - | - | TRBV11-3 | CASSLGLGADNEQFF | TGTGCCAGCAGCTTGGGGTTGGGGGCTGACAATGAGCAGTTCTTC
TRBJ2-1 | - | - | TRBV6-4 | CASSDSNRENEQFF | TGTGCCAGCAGTGACTCGAACAGGGAAAATGAGCAGTTCTTC
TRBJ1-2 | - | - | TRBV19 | CASSIWGSNYGYTF | TGTGCCAGTAGTATCTGGGGCTCTAACTATGGCTACACCTTC
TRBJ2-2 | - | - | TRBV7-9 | CASSLGARTGELFF | TGTGCCAGCAGCTTGGGGGCCAGGACCGGGGAGCTGTTTTTT
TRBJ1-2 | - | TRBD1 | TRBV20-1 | CSAAGTDGYTF | TGCAGTGCGGCGGGGACAGACGGCTACACCTTC
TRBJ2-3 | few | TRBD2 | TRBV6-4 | CASSPSGGAGTDTQYF | TGTGCCAGCTCCCCTAGCGGGGGGGCGGGCACAGATACGCAGTATTTT
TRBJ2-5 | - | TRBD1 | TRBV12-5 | CASGWTEGAGQYF | TGTGCTAGTGGTTGGACAGAGGGGGCAGGCCAGTACTTC
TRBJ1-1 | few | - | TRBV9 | CASSFTGATEAFF | TGTGCCAGCAGCTTCACAGGAGCCACTGAAGCTTTCTTT
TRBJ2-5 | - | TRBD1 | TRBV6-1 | CASRTGTGVPETQYF | TGTGCCAGCAGAACCGGGACAGGGGTTCCGGAGACCCAGTACTTC
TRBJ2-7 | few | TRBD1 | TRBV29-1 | CSVEPNSGQGGYEQYF | TGCAGCGTTGAGCCGAACTCAGGACAGGGTGGGTACGAGCAGTACTTC
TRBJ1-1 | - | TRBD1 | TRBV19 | CASSIPGGADTEAFF | TGTGCCAGTAGTATCCCAGGGGGCGCGGATACTGAAGCTTTCTTT
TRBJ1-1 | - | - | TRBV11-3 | CASSPSGNTEAFF | TGTGCCAGCAGCCCGTCGGGGAACACTGAAGCTTTCTTT
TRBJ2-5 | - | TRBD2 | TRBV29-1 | CSAPTSGDQETQYF | TGCAGCGCTCCGACTAGCGGGGACCAAGAGACCCAGTACTTC
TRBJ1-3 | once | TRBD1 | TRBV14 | CASSRDRAGNTIYF | TGTGCCAGCAGCCGCGACAGGGCCGGAAACACCATATATTTT
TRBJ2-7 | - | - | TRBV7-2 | CASSLTGGLSAYEQYF | TGTGCCAGCAGCTTAACCGGGGGGCTAAGCGCTTACGAGCAGTACTTC
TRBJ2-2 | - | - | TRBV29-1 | CSVAQNTGELFF | TGCAGCGTTGCGCAGAACACCGGGGAGCTGTTTTTT
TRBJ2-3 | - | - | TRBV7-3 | CASSSHPNRDADTQYF | TGTGCCAGCAGCTCTCACCCGAACAGGGATGCAGATACGCAGTATTTT
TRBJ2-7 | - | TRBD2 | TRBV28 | CASSLVNSGVYEQYF | TGTGCCAGCAGTTTAGTGAATAGCGGGGTATACGAGCAGTACTTC
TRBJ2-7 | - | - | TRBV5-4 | CASNLMTGGAGYEQYF | TGTGCCAGCAACCTAATGACAGGAGGGGCGGGCTACGAGCAGTACTTC
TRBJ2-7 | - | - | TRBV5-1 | CASSLVGQSYEQYF | TGCGCCAGCAGCTTGGTAGGTCAGTCCTACGAGCAGTACTTC
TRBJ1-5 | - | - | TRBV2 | CASSRGQNSNQPQHF | TGTGCCAGCAGTCGAGGACAGAATAGCAATCAGCCCCAGCATTTT
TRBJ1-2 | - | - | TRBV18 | CASSPGAVYGYTF | TGTGCCAGCTCACCAGGGGCAGTCTATGGCTACACCTTC
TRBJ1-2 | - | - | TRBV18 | CASSPLKGSEGYTF | TGTGCCAGCTCACCACTGAAAGGGAGCGAGGGCTACACCTTC
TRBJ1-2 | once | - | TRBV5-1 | CASSSTVNSNYGYTF | TGCGCCAGCAGCTCGACGGTAAACTCTAACTATGGCTACACCTTC
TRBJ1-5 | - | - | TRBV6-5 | CASSYSTDFSNQPQHF | TGTGCCAGCAGTTACTCCACGGATTTTAGCAATCAGCCCCAGCATTTT
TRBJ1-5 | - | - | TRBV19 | CASSIGLGFSNQPQHF | TGTGCCAGTAGTATTGGTTTGGGGTTCAGCAATCAGCCCCAGCATTTT
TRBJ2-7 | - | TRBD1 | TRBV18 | CASSTGTTYEQYF | TGTGCCAGCTCGACAGGGACCACCTACGAGCAGTACTTC
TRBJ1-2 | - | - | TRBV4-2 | CASSPGGGSYGYTF | TGTGCCAGCAGCCCGGGAGGGGGTAGCTATGGCTACACCTTC
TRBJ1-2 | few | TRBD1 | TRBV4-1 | CASSQRTGKEDTF | TGCGCCAGCAGCCAACGGACAGGGAAAGAGGACACCTTC
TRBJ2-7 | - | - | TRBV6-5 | CASSYGASASYEQYF | TGTGCCAGCAGTTACGGGGCTAGCGCCTCCTACGAGCAGTACTTC
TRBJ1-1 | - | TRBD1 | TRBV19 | CASSIAGEGQSEAFF | TGTGCCAGTAGTATAGCGGGGGAGGGACAGTCTGAAGCTTTCTTT
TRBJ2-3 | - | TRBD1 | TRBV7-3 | CASSLRTGRSTDTQYF | TGTGCCAGCAGCTTAAGGACAGGGAGGAGCACAGATACGCAGTATTTT
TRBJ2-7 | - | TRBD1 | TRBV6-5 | CASSYGTGVREQYF | TGTGCCAGCAGTTACGGGACAGGGGTTCGCGAGCAGTACTTC
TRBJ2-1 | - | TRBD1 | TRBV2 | CASTPGTGPYNEQFF | TGTGCCAGCACCCCGGGGACAGGGCCCTACAATGAGCAGTTCTTC
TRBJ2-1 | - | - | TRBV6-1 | CASSELPQPYNEQFF | TGTGCCAGCAGTGAATTACCCCAGCCCTACAATGAGCAGTTCTTC
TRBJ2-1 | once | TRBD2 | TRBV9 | CASSPGGLAGVLEQFF | TGTGCCAGCAGCCCCGGTGGACTAGCGGGAGTTCTTGAGCAGTTCTTC
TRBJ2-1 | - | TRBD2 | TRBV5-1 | CASSLSGTLDNEQFF | TGCGCCAGCAGCTTGAGCGGGACTTTAGACAATGAGCAGTTCTTC
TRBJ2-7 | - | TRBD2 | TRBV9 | CASSVGTSGSDEQYF | TGTGCCAGCAGCGTAGGGACTAGCGGGAGTGACGAGCAGTACTTC
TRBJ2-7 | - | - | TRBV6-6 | CASSPPPAGLNEQYF | TGTGCCAGCAGCCCCCCTCCAGCAGGGCTCAACGAGCAGTACTTC
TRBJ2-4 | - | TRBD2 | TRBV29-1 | CSVVPSGRWGNIQYF | TGCAGCGTTGTTCCTAGCGGGAGGTGGGGAAACATTCAGTACTTC
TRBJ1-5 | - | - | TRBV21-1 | CASTGEGNQPQHF | TGTGCCAGCACAGGCGAGGGCAATCAGCCCCAGCATTTT